The present TCR beta chain was sequenced within a study of blood T cell repertoires in COVID-19. About the research overall: Sources were T cells, B-cell-depleted T cells, or PBMCs; the material itself was cDNA or gDNA.

Assay: immunoSEQ multiplex PCR; the TCRdb copy retains only in-frame clones and omits some. The table has a few hundred thousand clones, less than 85% seen once. The CDR3 consists of 12 residues. The V and J ends lost 5 bases and 11 bases respectively, with 13 bases between them. Germline V lookup: CDR1 SQVTM, CDR2 ANQGSEA. In terms of age and location, participants ranged from roughly 18 to 90 years and lived in fewer than 30 US areas. Clinical history as reported by participants underpinned cohort assignment. Sequenced input: PBMCs or T cells enriched from blood (not recorded which). The rearrangement joins TRBV29-1 to TRBJ1-6; D is undetermined. This TCR was sampled from a man aged 35 to 55 who had recovered from COVID-19. The CDR3 bases are TGCAGCGTTCTAGTCGGCAACCCACCCCTCCACTTT. Its translation: CSVLVGNPPLHF.